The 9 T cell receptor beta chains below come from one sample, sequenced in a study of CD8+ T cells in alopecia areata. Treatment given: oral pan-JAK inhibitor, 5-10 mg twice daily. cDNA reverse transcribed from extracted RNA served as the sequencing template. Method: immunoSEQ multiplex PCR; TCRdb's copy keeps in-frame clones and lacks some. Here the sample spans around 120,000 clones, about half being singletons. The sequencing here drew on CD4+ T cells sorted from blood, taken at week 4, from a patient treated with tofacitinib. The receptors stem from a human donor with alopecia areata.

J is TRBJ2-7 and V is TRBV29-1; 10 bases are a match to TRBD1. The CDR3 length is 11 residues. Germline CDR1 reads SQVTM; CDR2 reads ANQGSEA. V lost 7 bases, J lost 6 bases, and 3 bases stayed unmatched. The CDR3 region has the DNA TGCAGCGCCCGGGACAGGGGCGAGCAGTACTTC. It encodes CSARDRGEQYF.

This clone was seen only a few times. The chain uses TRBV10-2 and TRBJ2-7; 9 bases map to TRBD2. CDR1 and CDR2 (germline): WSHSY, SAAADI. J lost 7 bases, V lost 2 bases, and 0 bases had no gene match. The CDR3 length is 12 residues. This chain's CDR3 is CASSELAGEQYF. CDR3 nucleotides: TGCGCCAGCAGTGAGCTAGCGGGAGAGCAGTACTTC.

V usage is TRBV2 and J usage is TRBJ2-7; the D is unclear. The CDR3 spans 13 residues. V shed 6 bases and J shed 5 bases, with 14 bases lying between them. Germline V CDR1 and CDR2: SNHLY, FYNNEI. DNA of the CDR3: TGTGCCAGCAGCGCCCTTAGTCGGAACGAGCAGTACTTC. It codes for CASSALSRNEQYF.

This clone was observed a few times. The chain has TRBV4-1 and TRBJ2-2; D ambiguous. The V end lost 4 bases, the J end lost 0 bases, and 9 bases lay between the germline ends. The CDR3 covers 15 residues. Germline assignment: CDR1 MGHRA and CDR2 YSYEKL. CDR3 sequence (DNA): TGCGCCAGCAGCCGGCCGTTCGCGAACACCGGGGAGCTGTTTTTT. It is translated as CASSRPFANTGELFF.

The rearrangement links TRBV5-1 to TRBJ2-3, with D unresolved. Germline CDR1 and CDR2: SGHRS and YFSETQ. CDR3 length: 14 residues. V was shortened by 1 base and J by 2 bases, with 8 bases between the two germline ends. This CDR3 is CASSLMEVTDTQYF. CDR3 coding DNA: TGCGCCAGCAGCTTGATGGAAGTCACAGATACGCAGTATTTT.

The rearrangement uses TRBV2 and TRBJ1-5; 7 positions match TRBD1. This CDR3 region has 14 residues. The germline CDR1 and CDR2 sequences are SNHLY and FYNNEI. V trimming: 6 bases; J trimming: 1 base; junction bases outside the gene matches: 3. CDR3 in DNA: TGTGCCAGCAGGCTGGACAGGAGCAATCAGCCCCAGCATTTT. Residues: CASRLDRSNQPQHF.

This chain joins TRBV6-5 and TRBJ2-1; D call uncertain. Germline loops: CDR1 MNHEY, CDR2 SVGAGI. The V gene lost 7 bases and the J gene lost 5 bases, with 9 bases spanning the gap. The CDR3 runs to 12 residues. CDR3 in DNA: TGTGCCAGCAACTCTTGGCACAATGAGCAGTTCTTC. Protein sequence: CASNSWHNEQFF.

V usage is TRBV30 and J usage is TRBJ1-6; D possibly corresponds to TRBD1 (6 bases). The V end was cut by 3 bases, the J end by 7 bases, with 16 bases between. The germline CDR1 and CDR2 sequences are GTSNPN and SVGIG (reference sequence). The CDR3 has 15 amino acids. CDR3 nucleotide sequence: TGTGCCTGGAGCCAGGGGACCATCTACAATTCACCCCTCCACTTT. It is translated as CAWSQGTIYNSPLHF.

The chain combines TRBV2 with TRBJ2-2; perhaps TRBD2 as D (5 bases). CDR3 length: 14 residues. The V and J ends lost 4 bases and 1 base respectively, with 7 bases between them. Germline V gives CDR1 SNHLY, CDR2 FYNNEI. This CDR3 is CASSVRGNTGELFF. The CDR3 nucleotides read TGTGCCAGCAGTGTACGGGGGAACACCGGGGAGCTGTTTTTT.